The source of this T cell receptor (beta chain) is a study of cytomegalovirus exposure and HLA in healthy donors. This clone was picked up one time. Primers: 60 Vbeta forward and 13 Jbeta reverse. The data were produced by immunoSEQ multiplex PCR, yet TCRdb's version contains in-frame clones alone and is incomplete. This repertoire shows 75,000 to 90,000 clones, approximately 70% found once; its top ten account for around 10%. Between the trimmed V and J ends, which lost 2 bases and 0 bases, there was a span of 17 bases. CDR1 and CDR2 from the germline V gene are MNHNS and SASEGT. The CDR3 sequence is 18 residues long.

Sequencing used PBMCs. This TCR derives from a woman aged 40 to 50 in good health and CMV-seropositive. The gene calls are TRBV6-1 and TRBJ1-3; D unclear. The CDR3, as DNA: TGTGCCAGCAGTGAATTCTTGCCCCAGATTCTCTCTGGAAACACCATATATTTT. Protein sequence: CASSEFLPQILSGNTIYF.